This T cell receptor beta chain was captured by sequencing in a study of long-term antiretroviral therapy in people with HIV. Version v3.0 of the immunoSEQ assay ran at survey level. Here immunoSEQ multiplex PCR was the method, and the copy in TCRdb shows in-frame clones only, minus some. Of fewer than 35,000 clones listed, 60% to 85% are singletons. The CDR3 runs 15 residues. Roughly 1-11 million cryopreserved PBMC were held in samples before DNA extraction. The clonotype comes from a woman aged 45-60 years with HIV. The material was unsorted PBMCs, obtained 2 years after starting antiretroviral therapy. This chain links TRBV21-1 with TRBJ1-1; TRBD1, the D gene given by the table, was not confirmed from the DNA. TRBV21-1 is a documented pseudogene. CDR3 DNA: TGTGCCAGCAGCAAAGGAGGACCAGGGGACACTGAAGCTTTCTTT. Translated, it gives CASSKGGPGDTEAFF.